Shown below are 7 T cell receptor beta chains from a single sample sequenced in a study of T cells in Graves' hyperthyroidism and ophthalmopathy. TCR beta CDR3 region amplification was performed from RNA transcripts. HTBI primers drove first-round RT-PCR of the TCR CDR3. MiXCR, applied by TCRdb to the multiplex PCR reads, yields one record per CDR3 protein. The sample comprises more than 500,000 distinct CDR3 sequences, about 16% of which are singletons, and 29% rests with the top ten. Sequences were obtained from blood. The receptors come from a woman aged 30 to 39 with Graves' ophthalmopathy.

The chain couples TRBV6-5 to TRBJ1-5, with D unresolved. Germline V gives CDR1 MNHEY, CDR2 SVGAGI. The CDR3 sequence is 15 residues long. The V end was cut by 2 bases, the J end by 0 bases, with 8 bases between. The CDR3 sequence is CASSYEPPSNQPQHF. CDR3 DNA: TGTGCCAGCAGTTACGAACCTCCTAGCAATCAGCCCCAGCATTTT.

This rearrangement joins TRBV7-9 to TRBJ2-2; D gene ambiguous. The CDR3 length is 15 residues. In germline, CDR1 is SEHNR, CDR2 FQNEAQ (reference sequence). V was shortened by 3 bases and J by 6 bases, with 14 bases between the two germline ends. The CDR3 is CASSLWSVVAGELFF. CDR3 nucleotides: TGTGCCAGCAGCTTGTGGAGCGTGGTCGCCGGGGAGCTGTTTTTT.

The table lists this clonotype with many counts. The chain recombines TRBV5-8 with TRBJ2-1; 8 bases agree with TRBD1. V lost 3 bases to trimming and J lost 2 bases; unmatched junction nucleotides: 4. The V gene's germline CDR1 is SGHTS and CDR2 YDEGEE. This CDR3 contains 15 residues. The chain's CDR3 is CASSYGQGTYNEQFF. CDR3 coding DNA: TGTGCCAGCAGCTACGGACAGGGCACCTACAATGAGCAGTTCTTC. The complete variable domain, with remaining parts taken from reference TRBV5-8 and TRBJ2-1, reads EAGVTQSPTHLIKTRGQQATLRCSPISGHTSVYWYQQALGLGLQFLLWYDEGEERNRGNFPPRFSGRQFPNYSSELNVNALELEDSALYLCASSYGQGTYNEQFFGPGTRLTVL.

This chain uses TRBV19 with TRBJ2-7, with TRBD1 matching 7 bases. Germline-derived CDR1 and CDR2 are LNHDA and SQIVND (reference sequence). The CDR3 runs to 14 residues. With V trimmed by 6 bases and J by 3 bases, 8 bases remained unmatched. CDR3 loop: CASSMTGPYYEQYF. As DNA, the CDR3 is TGTGCCAGTAGCATGACAGGGCCTTACTACGAGCAGTACTTC.

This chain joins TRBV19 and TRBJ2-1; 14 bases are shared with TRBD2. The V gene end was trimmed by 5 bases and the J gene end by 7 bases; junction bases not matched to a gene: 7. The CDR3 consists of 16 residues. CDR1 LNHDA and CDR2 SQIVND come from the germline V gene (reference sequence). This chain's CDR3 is CASSPPGTSGSNEQFF. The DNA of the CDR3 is TGTGCCAGTAGTCCCCCCGGGACTAGCGGGAGTAATGAGCAGTTCTTC.

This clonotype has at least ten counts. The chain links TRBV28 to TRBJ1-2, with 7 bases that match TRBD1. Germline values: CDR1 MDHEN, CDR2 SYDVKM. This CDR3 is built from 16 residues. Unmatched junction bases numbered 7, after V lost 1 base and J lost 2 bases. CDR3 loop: CASSLLGTEPNYGYTF. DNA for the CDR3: TGTGCCAGCAGTTTATTGGGGACAGAACCCAACTATGGCTACACCTTC.

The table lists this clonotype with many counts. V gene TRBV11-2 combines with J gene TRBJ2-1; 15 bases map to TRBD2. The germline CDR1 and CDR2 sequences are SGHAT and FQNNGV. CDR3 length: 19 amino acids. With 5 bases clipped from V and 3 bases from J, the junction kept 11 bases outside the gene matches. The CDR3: CASSTEAGTSGRNYNEQFF. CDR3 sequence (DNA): TGTGCCAGCAGCACAGAGGCCGGGACTAGCGGGAGGAACTACAATGAGCAGTTCTTC. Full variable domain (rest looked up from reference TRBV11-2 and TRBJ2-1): EAGVAQSPRYKIIEKRQSVAFWCNPISGHATLYWYQQILGQGPKLLIQFQNNGVVDDSQLPKDRFSAERLKGVDSTLKIQPAKLEDSAVYLCASSTEAGTSGRNYNEQFFGPGTRLTVL.